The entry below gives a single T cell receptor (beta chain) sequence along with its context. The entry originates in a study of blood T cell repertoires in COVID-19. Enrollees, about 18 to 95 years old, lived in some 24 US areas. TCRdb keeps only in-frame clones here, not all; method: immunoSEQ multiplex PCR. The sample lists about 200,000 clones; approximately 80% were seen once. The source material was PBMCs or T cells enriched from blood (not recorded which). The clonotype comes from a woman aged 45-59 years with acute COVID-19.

For the CDR3, the DNA is TGTGCCAGCAGCTTAGTGCCGCAGGACAATGAGCAGTTCTTC. Its translation is CASSLVPQDNEQFF. V and J are TRBV7-2 and TRBJ2-1; D remains unclear. Between the trimmed V and J ends, which lost 1 base and 5 bases, there was a span of 9 bases. Germline V gene sequence: CDR1 SGHTA, CDR2 FQGNSA. This CDR3 region has 14 residues.